These 9 T cell receptor beta chains originate from one sample sequenced in a study of shared clonotypes between healthy human individuals (dated by TCRdb to 2020 to 2022). Library preparation used the immunoSEQ multiplex PCR assay. TCRdb limited this immuneACCESS table to in-frame rearrangements with V and J called. A share of clones is missing; checked studies link under half to unresolved V genes, and the rest is unexplained. Counted in this sample were around 2.1 million clones; under 95% of them appeared once. The ten most abundant clones make up around 1.7% of the sample. For the CD8 naive samples, CD45RO-negative cells were positively selected for CCR7, yielding a CD45RA+CCR7+ population from which TemRA cells were excluded. Sequencing used naive CD8+ T cells from PBMCs. Per the publication, the cell subset or site label means: CD45RA+CCR7+. Receptor source: a man aged 18 to 29 in good health. Some clones in this sample may be carry-over from other donors' samples.

A remark on this clone: The same CDR3 can be traced to other DNA sequences in this sample. This chain connects TRBV7-9 to TRBJ2-5; D is perhaps TRBD1 or TRBD2 (5 bases each). The CDR3 covers 14 residues. V lost 5 bases, J lost 1 base, and 11 bases lay in between. Germline values: CDR1 SEHNR, CDR2 FQNEAQ (reference sequence). As DNA, the CDR3 is TGTGCCAGCAGCAAACGGGACGGCCAAGAGACCCAGTACTTC. It translates to CASSKRDGQETQYF.

A remark on this clone: Other nucleotide sequences in the sample specify the same CDR3. This chain joins TRBV7-9 and TRBJ1-5; D remains ambiguous. The V end was cut by 5 bases, the J end by 0 bases, with 8 bases between. Germline V CDR1 and CDR2: SEHNR, FQNEAQ (reference sequence). This CDR3 has 14 amino acids. The chain's CDR3 is CASSQGGSNQPQHF. CDR3 DNA: TGTGCCAGCAGCCAAGGAGGTAGCAATCAGCCCCAGCATTTT.

The chain couples TRBV28 to TRBJ2-3; D not certain. This CDR3 contains 14 residues. The germline V gene has CDR1 MDHEN and CDR2 SYDVKM. With 3 bases removed from V and 3 bases from J, the gap between germline ends came to 10 bases. The CDR3 DNA follows: TGTGCCAGCAGTTTCATAGGAGAGACAGATACGCAGTATTTT. Translated, it gives CASSFIGETDTQYF.

The V and J genes are TRBV14 and TRBJ2-3, with unresolved D. Germline V CDR1 and CDR2: SGHDN, FVKESK. The CDR3 runs to 15 residues. Trimming shortened V by 1 base and J by 0 bases, and 8 bases separated the two germline ends. In DNA, the CDR3 is TGTGCCAGCAGCCAAGGCATTTCTAGCACAGATACGCAGTATTTT. Protein product: CASSQGISSTDTQYF.

V is TRBV2 and J is TRBJ1-2, with D uncertain. From germline, CDR1 is SNHLY and CDR2 FYNNEI. V lost 3 bases and J 4 bases, leaving 6 bases between the germline ends. This CDR3 has 12 amino acids. This CDR3 is CASSEPLYGYTF. The CDR3 coding sequence is TGTGCCAGCAGTGAGCCTCTCTATGGCTACACCTTC.

Written as DNA, the CDR3 is TGCAGTGCTAGGGATGTTGAAGCTTTCTTT. Translating it yields CSARDVEAFF. The chain links TRBV20-1 to TRBJ1-1; no clear D. V was pared by 3 bases and J by 7 bases, with 6 bases between. CDR1 and CDR2 from the germline V gene are DFQATT and SNEGSKA (reference sequence). The CDR3 covers 10 residues.

V is TRBV5-6 and J is TRBJ1-5, with a tentative D call TRBD1 (6 bases). V lost 2 bases and J lost 0, with 9 bases in between. CDR3 length equals 15 residues. Germline V gives CDR1 SGHDT, CDR2 YYEEEE. Here the CDR3 DNA reads TGTGCCAGCAGCTTTTACAGGGATAGCAATCAGCCCCAGCATTTT. Amino acid sequence: CASSFYRDSNQPQHF.

V is TRBV9 and J is TRBJ1-1, with 7 nucleotides matching TRBD1. With V trimmed by 4 bases and J by 1 base, 7 bases remained unmatched. This CDR3 region has 15 residues. Germline assignment: CDR1 SGDLS and CDR2 YYNGEE. CDR3 bases: TGTGCCAGCAGCACAGGTCGGACAGGGAACACTGAAGCTTTCTTT. This sequence encodes CASSTGRTGNTEAFF.

Note on this clone: Other DNA sequences in this sample translate to the same CDR3. V is TRBV9 and J is TRBJ1-4, with D uncertain. Per germline, CDR1 SGDLS and CDR2 YYNGEE. CDR3 length: 14 residues. With 1 base removed from V and 4 bases from J, the gap between germline ends came to 8 bases. In DNA form, the CDR3 reads TGTGCCAGCAGCGTAACCGGGGTTAATGAAAAACTGTTTTTT. Translating it yields CASSVTGVNEKLFF.